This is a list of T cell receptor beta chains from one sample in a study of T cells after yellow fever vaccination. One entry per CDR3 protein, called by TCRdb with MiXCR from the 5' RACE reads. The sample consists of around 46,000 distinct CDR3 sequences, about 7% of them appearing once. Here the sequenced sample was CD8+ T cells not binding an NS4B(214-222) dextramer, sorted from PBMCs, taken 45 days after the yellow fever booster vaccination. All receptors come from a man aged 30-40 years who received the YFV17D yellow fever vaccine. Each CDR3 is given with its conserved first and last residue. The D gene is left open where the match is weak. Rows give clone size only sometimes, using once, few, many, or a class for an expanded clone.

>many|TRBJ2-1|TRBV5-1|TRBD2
CASSLGGLAYNEQFF
TGCGCCAGCAGCTTGGGGGGACTAGCTTACAATGAGCAGTTCTTC
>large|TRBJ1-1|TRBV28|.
CASSFSFGTEAFF
TGTGCCAGCAGTTTCTCGTTTGGAACTGAAGCTTTCTTT
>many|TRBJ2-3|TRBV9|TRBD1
CASSVEGDRGFTDTQYF
TGTGCCAGCAGCGTAGAGGGCGACAGGGGCTTCACAGATACGCAGTATTTT
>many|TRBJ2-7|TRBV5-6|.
CASSLKGEGTPGEQYF
TGTGCCAGCAGCTTGAAAGGAGAGGGTACCCCCGGGGAGCAGTACTTC
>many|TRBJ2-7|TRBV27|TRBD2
CASRTSGILSYEQYF
TGTGCCAGTAGGACTAGCGGGATACTCTCCTACGAGCAGTACTTC
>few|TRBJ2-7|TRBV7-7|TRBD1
CASSLPGQGTIYEQYF
TGTGCTAGCAGCTTACCGGGACAGGGGACGATCTACGAGCAGTACTTC
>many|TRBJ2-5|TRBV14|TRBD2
CASSQLAELQETQYF
TGTGCCAGCAGCCAACTAGCGGAGCTACAAGAGACCCAGTACTTC
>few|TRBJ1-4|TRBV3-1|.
CASSQEANEKLFF
TGTGCCAGCAGCCAAGAAGCAAATGAAAAACTGTTTTTT
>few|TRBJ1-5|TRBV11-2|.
CASSLGLGNQPQHF
TGTGCCAGCAGCTTAGGACTCGGCAATCAGCCCCAGCATTTT
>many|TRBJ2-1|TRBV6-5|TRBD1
CASRPGQGDNEQFF
TGTGCCAGCAGGCCGGGACAGGGTGACAATGAGCAGTTCTTC
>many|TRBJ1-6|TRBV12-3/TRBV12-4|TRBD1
CASTSDRDSPLHF
TGTGCCAGCACCTCGGACAGGGATTCACCCCTCCACTTT
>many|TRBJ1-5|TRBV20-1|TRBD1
CSAGTGAQPQHF
TGCAGTGCTGGGACAGGGGCTCAGCCCCAGCATTTT
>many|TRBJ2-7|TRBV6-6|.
CASSYGKTYEQYF
TGTGCCAGCAGTTATGGAAAAACCTACGAGCAGTACTTC
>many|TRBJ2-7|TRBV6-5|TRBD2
CASSSRLAEGYEQYF
TGTGCCAGCAGCTCCCGACTAGCGGAGGGCTACGAGCAGTACTTC
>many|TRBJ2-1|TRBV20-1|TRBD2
CSAAPSGSGIGYEQFF
TGCAGTGCTGCCCCTAGTGGTAGCGGGATAGGGTATGAGCAGTTCTTC
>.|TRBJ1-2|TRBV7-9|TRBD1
CASSSLGTGNGYTF
TGTGCCAGCAGCTCCCTTGGGACAGGGAATGGCTACACCTTC
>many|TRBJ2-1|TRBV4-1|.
CASSQGLDDAINEQFF
TGCGCCAGCAGCCAAGGTCTGGACGACGCAATCAATGAGCAGTTCTTC
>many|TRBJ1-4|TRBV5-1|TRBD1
CASSLGQGNEKLFF
TGCGCCAGCAGCTTGGGACAGGGGAATGAAAAACTGTTTTTT
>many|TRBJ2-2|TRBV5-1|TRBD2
CASTRGLAGGSTGELFF
TGCGCCAGCACTCGAGGACTAGCGGGAGGGAGCACCGGGGAGCTGTTTTTT
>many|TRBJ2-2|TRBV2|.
CASSERRTGELFF
TGTGCCAGCAGTGAACGGAGGACCGGGGAGCTGTTTTTT
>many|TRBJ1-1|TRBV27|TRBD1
CASSLSHRGTEAFF
TGTGCCAGCAGTTTATCGCACAGGGGCACTGAAGCTTTCTTT
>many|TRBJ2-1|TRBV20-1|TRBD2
CSAALAGVPNEQFF
TGCAGTGCTGCACTAGCGGGAGTCCCCAATGAGCAGTTCTTC
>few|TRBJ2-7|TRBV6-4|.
CASSDRVEQYF
TGTGCCAGCAGTGACAGGGTCGAGCAGTACTTC
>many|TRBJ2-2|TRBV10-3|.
CAISESQVNTGELFF
TGTGCCATCAGTGAGTCCCAGGTGAACACCGGGGAGCTGTTTTTT
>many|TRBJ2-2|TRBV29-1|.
CSVEGGVNTGELFF
TGCAGCGTTGAAGGCGGGGTGAACACCGGGGAGCTGTTTTTT
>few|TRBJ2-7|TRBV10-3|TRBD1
CAIRNGVQGAVYEQYF
TGTGCCATCAGGAATGGGGTACAGGGGGCCGTCTACGAGCAGTACTTC
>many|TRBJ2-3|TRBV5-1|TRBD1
CASSLVGTATTDTQYF
TGCGCCAGCAGCTTGGTCGGGACAGCAACTACAGATACGCAGTATTTT
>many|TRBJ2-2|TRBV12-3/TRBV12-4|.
CASTYGTGELFF
TGTGCCAGCACCTATGGCACCGGGGAGCTGTTTTTT
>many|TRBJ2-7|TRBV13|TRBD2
CASSPGTRIHEQYF
TGTGCCAGCAGCCCTGGGACTAGGATCCACGAGCAGTACTTC
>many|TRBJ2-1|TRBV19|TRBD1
CASSTITGGVGYNEQFF
TGTGCCAGTAGTACGATCACAGGGGGCGTTGGCTACAATGAGCAGTTCTTC
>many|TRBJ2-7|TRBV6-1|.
CASSRGADRTYEQYF
TGTGCCAGCAGTCGTGGGGCGGACAGAACCTACGAGCAGTACTTC
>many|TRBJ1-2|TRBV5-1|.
CASSLDRGTDGYTF
TGCGCCAGCAGCTTGGATAGGGGAACGGATGGCTACACCTTC
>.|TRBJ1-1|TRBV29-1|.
CSVVVTEAFF
TGCAGCGTCGTGGTTACTGAAGCTTTCTTT
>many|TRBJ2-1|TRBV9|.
CASSATSRGVEQFF
TGTGCCAGCAGTGCCACTAGTAGGGGGGTTGAGCAGTTCTTC
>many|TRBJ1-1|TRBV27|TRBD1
CASSSFTGGFTEAFF
TGTGCCAGCAGTTCCTTTACAGGGGGCTTCACTGAAGCTTTCTTT
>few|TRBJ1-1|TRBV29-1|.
CSVEAGNTEAFF
TGCAGCGTTGAAGCAGGGAACACTGAAGCTTTCTTT
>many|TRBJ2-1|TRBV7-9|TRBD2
CASSFSGSSYNEQFF
TGTGCCAGCAGCTTTAGCGGGAGCTCCTACAATGAGCAGTTCTTC
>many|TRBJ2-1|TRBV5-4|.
CASSFALSYNEQFF
TGTGCCAGCAGTTTTGCACTTTCCTACAATGAGCAGTTCTTC
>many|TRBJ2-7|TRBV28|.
CASSFMEGTLSYEQYF
TGTGCCAGCAGTTTTATGGAAGGGACCCTCTCCTACGAGCAGTACTTC
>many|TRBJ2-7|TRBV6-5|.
CASSSLSGPPSEQYF
TGTGCCAGCAGTTCGCTTAGCGGCCCACCCAGCGAGCAGTACTTC
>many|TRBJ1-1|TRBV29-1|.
CSVPDMAGAFF
TGCAGCGTTCCAGACATGGCCGGCGCTTTCTTT
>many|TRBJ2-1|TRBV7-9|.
CASRGDHEQFF
TGTGCCAGCAGGGGGGACCATGAGCAGTTCTTC